Below, 9 T cell receptor beta chains from the same sample are listed, as sequenced in a study of blood T cell repertoires in COVID-19. TCRdb's table, derived via immunoSEQ multiplex PCR, lists solely in-frame clones and lacks some. The repertoire holds tens of thousands of clones, with around 90% as singletons. The sequencing input was peripheral blood. All receptors come from a human donor in a cohort sampled during active COVID-19.

This clone was counted a single time. This chain links TRBV6-6 with TRBJ2-1, with 8 bases matching TRBD1. Looked up from germline, CDR1 is MNHNY and CDR2 is SVGAGI (reference sequence). The CDR3 totals 16 residues. V lost 2 bases to trimming and J lost 5 bases; unmatched junction nucleotides: 8. CDR3 protein: CASSYNPDRANNEQFF. The CDR3 bases are TGTGCCAGCAGTTACAATCCGGACAGGGCCAACAATGAGCAGTTCTTC.

V gene TRBV20-1 combines with J gene TRBJ1-1; possibly TRBD1 for D (5 bases). There are 12 residues in the CDR3. Trimming left V 3 bases short and J 7 bases short, with 12 bases between. In germline, CDR1 is DFQATT, CDR2 SNEGSKA (reference sequence). For the CDR3, the DNA is TGCAGTGCTAGTAGGCCGGGGGTTGAAGCTTTCTTT. As protein: CSASRPGVEAFF.

In this sample, this clone turned up once. The rearrangement joins TRBV12-3 or TRBV12-4 to TRBJ2-3; D is uncertain. The CDR3 runs 12 residues. Trimming cost V 2 bases and J 5 bases, with 5 bases left between them. For the CDR3, the DNA is TGTGCCAGCAGTTTAACGGGAGATACGCAGTATTTT. It encodes CASSLTGDTQYF.

The chain recombines TRBV29-1 with TRBJ1-1; D not certain. Germline lookup yields CDR1 SQVTM and CDR2 ANQGSEA. Deletions cut 0 bases from V and 5 bases from J, with 13 bases between. This CDR3 is built from 14 residues. The CDR3: CSVEDLRARTEAFF. For the CDR3, the DNA is TGCAGCGTTGAAGATTTGAGGGCTCGGACTGAAGCTTTCTTT.

The rearrangement joins TRBV30 to TRBJ1-5; 8 bases are shared with TRBD1. Losses at the gene ends were 1 base for V and 4 bases for J; bases not matched to a gene: 0. The CDR3 totals 13 residues. CDR1 and CDR2 (germline): GTSNPN, SVGIG (reference sequence). In DNA form, the CDR3 reads TGTGCCTGGAGTGGGACAGGGAATCAGCCCCAGCATTTT. This sequence encodes CAWSGTGNQPQHF.

The chain has TRBV19 and TRBJ2-5; 10 nucleotides agree with TRBD1. V lost 5 bases to trimming and J lost 5 bases; unmatched junction nucleotides: 14. The CDR3 covers 17 residues. The germline CDR1 and CDR2 sequences are LNHDA and SQIVND (reference sequence). The CDR3 loop reads CASSPLRGQGIGETQYF. CDR3 sequence (DNA): TGTGCCAGTAGTCCTCTGAGGGGACAGGGGATCGGGGAGACCCAGTACTTC. Full variable domain (outside the CDR3, taken from reference TRBV19 and TRBJ2-5): DGGITQSPKYLFRKEGQNVTLSCEQNLNHDAMYWYRQDPGQGLRLIYYSQIVNDFQKGDIAEGYSVSREKKESFPLTVTSAQKNPTAFYLCASSPLRGQGIGETQYFGPGTRLLVL.

The V call is TRBV5-1, the J call TRBJ2-5; TRBD2 matches at 7 bases. CDR1 SGHRS and CDR2 YFSETQ come from the germline V gene. The CDR3 is made up of 17 amino acids. Losses at the gene ends were 4 bases for V and 5 bases for J; bases not matched to a gene: 17. Here the CDR3 DNA reads TGCGCCAGCAGCCACGTGGCGGGCGGGGGAAATTGGGAGACCCAGTACTTC. This translates into CASSHVAGGGNWETQYF.

The CDR3 spells CASSYSRQGAGGYTF. CDR3 nucleotide sequence: TGTGCCAGCAGTTACTCACGACAGGGGGCAGGGGGCTACACCTTC. This chain links TRBV6-5 with TRBJ1-2; 10 nucleotides line up with TRBD1. Germline values: CDR1 MNHEY, CDR2 SVGAGI. V was clipped by 0 bases and J by 8 bases; unmatched bases: 6. This CDR3 has 15 amino acids.

V is TRBV6-5 and J is TRBJ1-5; D is possibly TRBD1 (6 bases). CDR1 and CDR2 (germline): MNHEY, SVGAGI. The V and J ends lost 2 bases and 3 bases respectively, with 11 bases between them. CDR3 size: 15 residues. CDR3 nucleotide sequence: TGTGCCAGCAGTTACACACAGGGAATCAATCAGCCCCAGCATTTT. This encodes CASSYTQGINQPQHF.